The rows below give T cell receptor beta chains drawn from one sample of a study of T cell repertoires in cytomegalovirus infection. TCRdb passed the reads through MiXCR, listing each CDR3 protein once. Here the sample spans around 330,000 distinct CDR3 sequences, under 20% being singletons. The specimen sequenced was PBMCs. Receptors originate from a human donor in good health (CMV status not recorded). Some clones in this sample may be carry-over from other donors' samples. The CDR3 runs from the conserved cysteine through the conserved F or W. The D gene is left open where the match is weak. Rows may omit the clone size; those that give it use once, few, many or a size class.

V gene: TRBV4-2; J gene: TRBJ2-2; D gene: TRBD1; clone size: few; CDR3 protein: CASSQLQGLEITGELFF; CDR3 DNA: TGTGCCAGCAGCCAATTACAGGGGTTAGAGATCACCGGGGAGCTGTTTTTT
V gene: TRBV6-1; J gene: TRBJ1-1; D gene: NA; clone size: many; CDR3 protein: CASSEPGKNTEAFF; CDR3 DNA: TGTGCCAGCAGTGAACCAGGGAAGAACACTGAAGCTTTCTTT
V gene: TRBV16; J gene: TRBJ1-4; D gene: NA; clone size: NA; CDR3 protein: CASSQSIKGLEEKLFF; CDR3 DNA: TGTGCCAGCAGCCAATCGATAAAGGGGTTGGAGGAAAAACTGTTTTTT
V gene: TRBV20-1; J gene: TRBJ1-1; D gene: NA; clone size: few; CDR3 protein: CSAIGDNTNTEAFF; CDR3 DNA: TGCAGTGCTATAGGGGACAATACGAACACTGAAGCTTTCTTT
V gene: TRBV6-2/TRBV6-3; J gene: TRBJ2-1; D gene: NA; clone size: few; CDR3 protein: CASTQTGGQFF; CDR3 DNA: TGTGCCAGCACGCAAACGGGTGGGCAGTTCTTC
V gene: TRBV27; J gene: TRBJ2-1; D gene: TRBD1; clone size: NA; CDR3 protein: CASSFSRQGYNEQFF; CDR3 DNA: TGTGCCAGCAGTTTCTCCCGACAGGGGTACAATGAGCAGTTCTTC
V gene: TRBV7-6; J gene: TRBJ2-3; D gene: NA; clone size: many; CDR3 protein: CASSLVSGDTQYF; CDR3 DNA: TGTGCCAGCAGCTTAGTTAGTGGAGATACGCAGTATTTT
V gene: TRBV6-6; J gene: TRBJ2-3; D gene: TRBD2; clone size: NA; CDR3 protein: CASGLAGSTDTQYF; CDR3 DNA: TGTGCCAGCGGACTAGCGGGGAGCACAGATACGCAGTATTTT
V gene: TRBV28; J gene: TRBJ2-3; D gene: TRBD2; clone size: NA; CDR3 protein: CASSFSGGGTDTQYF; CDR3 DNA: TGTGCCAGCAGTTTTAGCGGGGGAGGCACAGATACGCAGTATTTT
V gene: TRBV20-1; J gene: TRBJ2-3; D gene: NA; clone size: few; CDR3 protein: CSARSGAVGDTQYF; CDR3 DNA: TGCAGTGCTAGATCCGGGGCAGTAGGAGATACGCAGTATTTT
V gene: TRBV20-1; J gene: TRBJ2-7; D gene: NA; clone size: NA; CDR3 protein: CSAKMSPGEQYF; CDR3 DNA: TGCAGTGCTAAAATGTCCCCTGGCGAGCAGTACTTC
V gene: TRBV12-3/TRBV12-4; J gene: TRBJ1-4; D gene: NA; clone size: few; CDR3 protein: CASSRSGGNEKLFF; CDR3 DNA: TGTGCCAGCAGCCGATCCGGGGGGAATGAAAAACTGTTTTTT
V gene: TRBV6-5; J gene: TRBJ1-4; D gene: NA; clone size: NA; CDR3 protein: CASSYSHRATNEKLFF; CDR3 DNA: TGTGCCAGCAGTTACTCCCACAGGGCCACTAATGAAAAACTGTTTTTT
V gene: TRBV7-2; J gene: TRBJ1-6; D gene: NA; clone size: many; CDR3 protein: CASSLEGRNSPLHF; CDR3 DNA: TGTGCCAGCAGCTTAGAGGGGAGGAATTCACCCCTCCACTTT
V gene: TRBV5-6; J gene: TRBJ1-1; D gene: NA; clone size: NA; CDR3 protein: CASSLWVGNTEAFF; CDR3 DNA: TGTGCCAGCAGCTTGTGGGTAGGGAACACTGAAGCTTTCTTT
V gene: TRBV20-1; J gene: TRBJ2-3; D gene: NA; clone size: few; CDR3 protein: CSARISGSGTDTQYF; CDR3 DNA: TGCAGTGCTAGAATTTCGGGGTCGGGCACAGATACGCAGTATTTT
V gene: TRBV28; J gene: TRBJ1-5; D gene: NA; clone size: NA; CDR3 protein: CASSLQGRRNHQPQHF; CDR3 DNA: TGTGCCAGCAGTTTGCAGGGGAGGAGGAATCATCAGCCCCAGCATTTT
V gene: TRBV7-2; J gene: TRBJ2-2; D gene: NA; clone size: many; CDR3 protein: CASSLGLRTGELFF; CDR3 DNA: TGTGCCAGCAGCTTAGGTCTCCGGACCGGGGAGCTGTTTTTT
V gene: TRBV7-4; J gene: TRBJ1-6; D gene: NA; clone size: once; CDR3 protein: CASSPTTYNSSLHF; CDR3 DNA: TGTGCCAGCAGCCCTACAACGTATAATTCATCCCTCCACTTT
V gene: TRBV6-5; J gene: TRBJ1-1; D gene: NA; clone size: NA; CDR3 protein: CASSYARNTEAFF; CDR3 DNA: TGTGCCAGCAGTTATGCGAGGAACACTGAAGCTTTCTTT
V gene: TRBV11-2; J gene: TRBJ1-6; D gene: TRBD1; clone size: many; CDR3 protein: CASSSSMTGTGMVSPLHF; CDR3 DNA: TGTGCCAGCAGCTCCTCGATGACCGGGACAGGGATGGTTTCACCCCTCCACTTT
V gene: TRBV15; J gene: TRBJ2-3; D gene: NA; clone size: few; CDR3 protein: CATSNSARGPTDTQYF; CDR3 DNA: TGTGCCACCAGCAACTCAGCGAGGGGACCCACAGATACGCAGTATTTT
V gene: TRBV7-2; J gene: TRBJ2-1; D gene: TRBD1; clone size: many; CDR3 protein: CASSSPTGGGGNEQFF; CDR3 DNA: TGTGCCAGCAGCTCCCCGACAGGGGGAGGTGGCAATGAGCAGTTCTTC
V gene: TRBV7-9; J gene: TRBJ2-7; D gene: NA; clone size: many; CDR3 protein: CASSLVFSIFHEQYF; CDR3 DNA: TGTGCCAGCAGCTTAGTGTTCAGCATCTTCCACGAGCAGTACTTC
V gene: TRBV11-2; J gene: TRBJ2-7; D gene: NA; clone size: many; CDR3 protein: CASSLDTGLHEQYF; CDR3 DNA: TGTGCCAGCAGCTTAGATACAGGGCTCCACGAGCAGTACTTC
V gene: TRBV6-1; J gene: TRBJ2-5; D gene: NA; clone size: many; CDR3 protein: CASRKQGAETQYF; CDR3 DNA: TGTGCCAGCAGGAAACAGGGAGCAGAGACCCAGTACTTC
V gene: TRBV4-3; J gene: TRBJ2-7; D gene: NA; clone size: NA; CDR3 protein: CASSQLRAGEDREQYF; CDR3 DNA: TGCGCCAGCAGCCAACTAAGGGCAGGGGAAGACCGGGAGCAGTACTTC
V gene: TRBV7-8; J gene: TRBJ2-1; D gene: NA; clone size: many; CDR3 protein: CASSLPWGRGSYNEQFF; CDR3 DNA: TGTGCCAGCAGCTTACCATGGGGGAGAGGCTCCTACAATGAGCAGTTCTTC
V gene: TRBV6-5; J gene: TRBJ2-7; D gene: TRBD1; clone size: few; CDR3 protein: CASSKTGFHEQYF; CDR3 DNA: TGTGCCAGCAGTAAGACAGGGTTCCACGAGCAGTACTTC
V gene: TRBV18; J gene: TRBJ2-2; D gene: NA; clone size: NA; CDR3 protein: CASSPTENTGELFF; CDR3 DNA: TGTGCCAGCTCACCAACGGAGAACACCGGGGAGCTGTTTTTT
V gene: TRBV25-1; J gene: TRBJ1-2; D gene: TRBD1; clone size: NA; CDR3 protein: CASSSQTGQPLNGYTF; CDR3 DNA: TGTGCCAGCAGTTCCCAAACGGGACAGCCTTTGAATGGCTACACCTTC
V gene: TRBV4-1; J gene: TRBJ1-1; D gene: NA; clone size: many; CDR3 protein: CASSPSQGGMTEAFF; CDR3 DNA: TGCGCCAGCAGCCCTTCACAGGGAGGGATGACTGAAGCTTTCTTT
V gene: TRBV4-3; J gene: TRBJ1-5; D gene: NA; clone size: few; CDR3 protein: CASSQDHEGNGFNQPQHF; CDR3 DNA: TGCGCCAGCAGCCAAGATCATGAGGGAAATGGGTTTAATCAGCCCCAGCATTTT
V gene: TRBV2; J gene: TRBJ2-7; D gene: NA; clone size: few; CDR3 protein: CASSGTRGFSYEQYF; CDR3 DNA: TGTGCCAGCAGCGGGACCAGGGGTTTCTCCTACGAGCAGTACTTC
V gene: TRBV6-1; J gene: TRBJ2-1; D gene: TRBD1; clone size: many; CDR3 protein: CAIAGTAYNEQFF; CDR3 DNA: TGTGCCATTGCCGGGACAGCCTACAATGAGCAGTTCTTC
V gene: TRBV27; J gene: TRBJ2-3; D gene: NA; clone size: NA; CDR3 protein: CASSPLRTRKITDTQYF; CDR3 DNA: TGTGCCAGCAGTCCCCTACGGACCAGAAAGATCACAGATACGCAGTATTTT
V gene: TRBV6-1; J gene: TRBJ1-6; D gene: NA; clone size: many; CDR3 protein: CASKKEAYNSPLHF; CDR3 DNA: TGTGCCAGCAAAAAAGAAGCCTATAATTCACCCCTCCACTTT
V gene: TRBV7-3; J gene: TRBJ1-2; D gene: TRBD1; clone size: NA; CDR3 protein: CASSLYPRDSGYTF; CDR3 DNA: TGTGCCAGCAGCTTATATCCCCGGGACAGCGGCTACACCTTC
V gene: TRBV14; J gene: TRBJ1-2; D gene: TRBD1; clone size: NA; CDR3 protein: CASSLTSRDRDLYGYTF; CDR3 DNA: TGTGCCAGCAGCCTGACGTCCCGGGACAGGGATCTCTATGGCTACACCTTC
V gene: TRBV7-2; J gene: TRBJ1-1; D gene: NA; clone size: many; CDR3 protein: CASSPVGGTEAFF; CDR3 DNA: TGTGCCAGCAGCCCCGTCGGGGGCACTGAAGCTTTCTTT
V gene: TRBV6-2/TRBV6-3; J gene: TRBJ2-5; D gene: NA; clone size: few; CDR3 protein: CASSRPASGETQYF; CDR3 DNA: TGTGCCAGCAGCCGGCCGGCCTCGGGGGAGACCCAGTACTTC
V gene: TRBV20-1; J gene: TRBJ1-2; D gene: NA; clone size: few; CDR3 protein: CSARDESGGGGYTF; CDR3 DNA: TGCAGTGCTAGAGATGAGTCAGGAGGGGGTGGCTACACCTTC
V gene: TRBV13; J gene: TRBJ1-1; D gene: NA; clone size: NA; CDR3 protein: CASSLARERNTEAFF; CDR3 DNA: TGTGCCAGCAGCTTAGCGCGCGAGAGGAACACTGAAGCTTTCTTT
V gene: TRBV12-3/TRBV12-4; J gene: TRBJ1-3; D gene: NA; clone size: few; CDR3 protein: CASRRGGSGNTIYF; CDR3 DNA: TGTGCCAGCAGGCGGGGGGGCAGTGGAAACACCATATATTTT
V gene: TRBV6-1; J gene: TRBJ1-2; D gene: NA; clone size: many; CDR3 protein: CASTTTGGGDGYTF; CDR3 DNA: TGTGCCAGCACCACAACGGGGGGAGGGGATGGCTACACCTTC
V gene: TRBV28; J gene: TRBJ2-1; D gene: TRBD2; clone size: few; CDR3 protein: CASVAGGRNEQFF; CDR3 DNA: TGTGCCAGTGTAGCGGGGGGGCGTAATGAGCAGTTCTTC
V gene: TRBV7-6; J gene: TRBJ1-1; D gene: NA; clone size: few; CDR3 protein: CAPTGVNTEAFF; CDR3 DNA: TGTGCCCCCACAGGTGTGAACACTGAAGCTTTCTTT
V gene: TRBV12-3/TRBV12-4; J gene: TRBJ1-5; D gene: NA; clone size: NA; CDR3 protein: CASSLGGGLGNQPQHF; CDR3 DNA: TGTGCCAGCAGTTTAGGGGGAGGGTTGGGCAATCAGCCCCAGCATTTT
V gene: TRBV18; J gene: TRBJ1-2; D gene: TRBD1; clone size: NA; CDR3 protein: CASSPPRGIPGYTF; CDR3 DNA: TGTGCCAGCTCACCCCCCAGGGGGATACCTGGCTACACCTTC
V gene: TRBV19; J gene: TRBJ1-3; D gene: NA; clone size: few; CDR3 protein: CAAEERGHSGNTIYF; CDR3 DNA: TGTGCCGCCGAGGAGCGGGGACACTCTGGAAACACCATATATTTT
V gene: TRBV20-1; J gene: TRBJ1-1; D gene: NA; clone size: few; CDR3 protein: CSARWTGLSTEAFF; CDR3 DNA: TGCAGTGCCCGATGGACGGGGTTGAGCACTGAAGCTTTCTTT
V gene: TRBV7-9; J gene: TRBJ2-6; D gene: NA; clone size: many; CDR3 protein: CASSFSATGANVLTF; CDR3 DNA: TGTGCCAGCAGCTTTTCGGCGACTGGGGCCAACGTCCTGACTTTC
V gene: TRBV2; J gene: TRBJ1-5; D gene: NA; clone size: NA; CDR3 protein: CASSAGSGEQPQHF; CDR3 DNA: TGTGCCAGCAGTGCTGGGTCGGGGGAACAGCCCCAGCATTTT
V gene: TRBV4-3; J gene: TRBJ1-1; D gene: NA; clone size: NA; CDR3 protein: CASSQDNPHEVTWTEAFF; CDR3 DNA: TGCGCCAGCAGCCAAGATAATCCCCATGAGGTGACCTGGACTGAAGCTTTCTTT
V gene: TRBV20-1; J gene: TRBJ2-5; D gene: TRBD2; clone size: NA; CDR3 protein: CSAIKAGGARETQYF; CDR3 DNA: TGCAGTGCTATCAAGGCGGGGGGGGCAAGAGAAACCCAGTACTTC
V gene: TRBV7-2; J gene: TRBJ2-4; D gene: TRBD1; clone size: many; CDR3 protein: CASSAQGQGVSKNIQYF; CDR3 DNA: TGTGCCAGCAGCGCCCAGGGACAGGGGGTATCCAAAAACATTCAGTACTTC
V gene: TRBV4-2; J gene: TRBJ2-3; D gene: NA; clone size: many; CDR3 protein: CASSLGRGSSTDTQYF; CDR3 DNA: TGTGCCAGCAGCCTGGGAAGGGGCTCTAGCACAGATACGCAGTATTTT
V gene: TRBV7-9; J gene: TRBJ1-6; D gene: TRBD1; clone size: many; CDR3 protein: CASSWRTGISPLHF; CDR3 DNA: TGTGCCAGCAGCTGGAGGACAGGGATCTCACCCCTCCACTTT